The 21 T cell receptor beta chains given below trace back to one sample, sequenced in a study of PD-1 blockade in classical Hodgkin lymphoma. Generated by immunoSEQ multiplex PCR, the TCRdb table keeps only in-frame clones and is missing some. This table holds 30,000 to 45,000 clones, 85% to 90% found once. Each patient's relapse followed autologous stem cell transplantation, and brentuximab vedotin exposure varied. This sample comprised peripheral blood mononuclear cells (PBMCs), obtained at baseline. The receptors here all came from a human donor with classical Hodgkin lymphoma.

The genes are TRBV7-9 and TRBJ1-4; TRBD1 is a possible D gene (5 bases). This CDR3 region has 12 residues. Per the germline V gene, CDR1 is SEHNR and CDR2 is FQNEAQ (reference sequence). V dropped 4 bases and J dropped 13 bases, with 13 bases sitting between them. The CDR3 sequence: CASSSRDPRLFF. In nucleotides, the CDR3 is TGTGCCAGCAGCTCCCGGGACCCAAGACTGTTTTTT. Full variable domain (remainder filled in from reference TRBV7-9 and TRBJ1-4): DTGVSQNPRHKITKRGQNVTFRCDPISEHNRLYWYRQTLGQGPEFLTYFQNEAQLEKSRLLSDRFSAERPKGSFSTLEIQRTEQGDSAMYLCASSSRDPRLFFGSGTQLSVL.

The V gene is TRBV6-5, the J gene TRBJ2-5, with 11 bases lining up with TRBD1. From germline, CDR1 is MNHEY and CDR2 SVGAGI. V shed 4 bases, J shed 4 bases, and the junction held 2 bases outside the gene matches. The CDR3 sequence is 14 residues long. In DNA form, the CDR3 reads TGTGCCAGCAGTTGGACAGGGGGCAGAGAGACCCAGTACTTC. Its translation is CASSWTGGRETQYF.

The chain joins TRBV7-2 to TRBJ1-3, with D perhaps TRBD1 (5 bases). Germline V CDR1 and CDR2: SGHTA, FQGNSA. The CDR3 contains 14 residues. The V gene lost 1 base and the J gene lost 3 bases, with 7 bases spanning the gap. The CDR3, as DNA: TGTGCCAGCAGCTTAGGGGGCGGTGGAAACACCATATATTTT. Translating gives CASSLGGGGNTIYF.

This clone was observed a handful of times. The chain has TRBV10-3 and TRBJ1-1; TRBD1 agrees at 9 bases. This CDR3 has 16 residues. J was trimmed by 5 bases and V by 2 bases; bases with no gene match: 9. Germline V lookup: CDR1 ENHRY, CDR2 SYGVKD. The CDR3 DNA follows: TGTGCCATCAGTGAGCCTACAGGGGGCGAGGGGACTGAAGCTTTCTTT. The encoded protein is CAISEPTGGEGTEAFF.

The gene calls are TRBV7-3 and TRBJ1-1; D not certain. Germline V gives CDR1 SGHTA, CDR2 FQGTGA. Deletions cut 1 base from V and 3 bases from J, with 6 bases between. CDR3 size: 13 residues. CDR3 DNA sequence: TGTGCCAGCAGCTTAAATTCGGACACTGAAGCTTTCTTT. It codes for CASSLNSDTEAFF.

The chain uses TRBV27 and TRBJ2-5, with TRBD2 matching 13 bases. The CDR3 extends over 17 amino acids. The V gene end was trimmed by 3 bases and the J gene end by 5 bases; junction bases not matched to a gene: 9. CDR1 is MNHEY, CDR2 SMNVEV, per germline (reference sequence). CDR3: CASSLMGLAGFAETQYF. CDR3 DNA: TGTGCCAGCAGTTTGATGGGACTAGCGGGATTTGCGGAGACCCAGTACTTC.

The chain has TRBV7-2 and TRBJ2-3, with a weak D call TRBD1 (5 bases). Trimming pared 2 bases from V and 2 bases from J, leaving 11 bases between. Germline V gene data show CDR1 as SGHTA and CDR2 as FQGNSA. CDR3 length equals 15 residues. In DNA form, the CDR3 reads TGTGCCAGCAGCTTAAAGCTAGGGGACACAGATACGCAGTATTTT. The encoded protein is CASSLKLGDTDTQYF.

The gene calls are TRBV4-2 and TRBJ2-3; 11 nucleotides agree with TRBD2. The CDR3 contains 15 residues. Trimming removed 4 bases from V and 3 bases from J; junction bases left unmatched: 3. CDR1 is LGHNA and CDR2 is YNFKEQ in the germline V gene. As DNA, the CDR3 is TGTGCCAGCAGCCGTAGCGGGGGGGTAACAGATACGCAGTATTTT. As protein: CASSRSGGVTDTQYF.

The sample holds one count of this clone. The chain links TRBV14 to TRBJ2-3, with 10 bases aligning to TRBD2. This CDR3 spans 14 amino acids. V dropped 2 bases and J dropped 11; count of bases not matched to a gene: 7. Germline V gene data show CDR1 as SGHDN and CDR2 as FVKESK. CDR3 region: CASSQHLAGARQYF. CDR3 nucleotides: TGTGCCAGCAGCCAACACCTAGCGGGAGCCCGGCAGTATTTT.

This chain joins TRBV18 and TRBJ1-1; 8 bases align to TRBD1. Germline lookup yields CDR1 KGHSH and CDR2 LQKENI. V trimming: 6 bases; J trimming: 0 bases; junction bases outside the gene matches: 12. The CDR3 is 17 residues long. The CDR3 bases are TGTGCCAGCTCCCGGGGGGCAGGGGGCCTCATGAACACTGAAGCTTTCTTT. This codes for CASSRGAGGLMNTEAFF. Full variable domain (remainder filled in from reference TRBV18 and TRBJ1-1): NAGVMQNPRHLVRRRGQEARLRCSPMKGHSHVYWYRQLPEEGLKFMVYLQKENIIDESGMPKERFSAEFPKEGPSILRIQQVVRGDSAAYFCASSRGAGGLMNTEAFFGQGTRLTVV.

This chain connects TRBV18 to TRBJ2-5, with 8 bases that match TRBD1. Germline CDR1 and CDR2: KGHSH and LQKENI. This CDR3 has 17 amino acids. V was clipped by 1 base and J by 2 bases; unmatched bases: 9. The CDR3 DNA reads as TGTGCCAGCTCACCACTCCTGCTAGGACAGGGTCAAGAGACCCAGTACTTC. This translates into CASSPLLLGQGQETQYF.

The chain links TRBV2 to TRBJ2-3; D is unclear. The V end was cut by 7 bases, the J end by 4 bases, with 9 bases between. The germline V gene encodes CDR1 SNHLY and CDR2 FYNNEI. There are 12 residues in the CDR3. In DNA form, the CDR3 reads TGTGCCAGCAATCTGGTGGCAGATACGCAGTATTTT. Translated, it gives CASNLVADTQYF.

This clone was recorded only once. CDR3 amino acids: CASSPPGGRYEQYF. The CDR3 DNA is TGTGCCAGCAGCCCCCCCGGGGGTAGGTACGAGCAGTACTTC. V usage is TRBV5-4 and J usage is TRBJ2-7; possibly TRBD2 for D (6 bases). The germline V and J ends were trimmed by 4 bases and 4 bases, with 15 bases remaining between them. This CDR3 is built from 14 residues. The germline V gene has CDR1 SGHNT and CDR2 YYREEE (reference sequence).

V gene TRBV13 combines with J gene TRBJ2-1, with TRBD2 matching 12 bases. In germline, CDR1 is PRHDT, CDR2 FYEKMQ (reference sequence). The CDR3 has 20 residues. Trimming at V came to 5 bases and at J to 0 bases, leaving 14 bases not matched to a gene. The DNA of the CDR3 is TGTGCCAGCAGCGCAATGACTAGCGGGAGAAGGGGGGGCTCCTACAATGAGCAGTTCTTC. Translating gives CASSAMTSGRRGGSYNEQFF.

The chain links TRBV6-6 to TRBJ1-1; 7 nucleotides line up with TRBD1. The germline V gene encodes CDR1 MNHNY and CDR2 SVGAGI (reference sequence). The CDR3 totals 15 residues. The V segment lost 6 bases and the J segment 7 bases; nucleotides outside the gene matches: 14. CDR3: CASRQQGRGVVEAFF. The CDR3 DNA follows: TGTGCCAGCAGGCAACAGGGGCGCGGGGTTGTTGAAGCTTTCTTT.

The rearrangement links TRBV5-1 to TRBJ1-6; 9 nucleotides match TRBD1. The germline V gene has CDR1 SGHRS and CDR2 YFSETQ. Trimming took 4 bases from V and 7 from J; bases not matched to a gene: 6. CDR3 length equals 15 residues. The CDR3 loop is CASSRGQGKNSPLHF. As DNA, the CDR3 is TGCGCCAGCAGCAGGGGACAGGGTAAAAATTCACCCCTCCACTTT.

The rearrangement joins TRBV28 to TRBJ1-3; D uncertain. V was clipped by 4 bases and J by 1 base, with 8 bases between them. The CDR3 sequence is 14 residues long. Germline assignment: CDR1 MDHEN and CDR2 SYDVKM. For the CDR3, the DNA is TGTGCCAGCAGTTACACAGATTCTGGAAACACCATATATTTT. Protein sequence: CASSYTDSGNTIYF.

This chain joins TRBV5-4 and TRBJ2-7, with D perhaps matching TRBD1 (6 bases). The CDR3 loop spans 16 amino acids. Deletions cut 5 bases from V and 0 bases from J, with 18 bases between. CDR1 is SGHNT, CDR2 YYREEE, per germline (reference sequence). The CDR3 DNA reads TGTGCCAGCAGTACCACACAGGGTTTCGGCTCCTACGAGCAGTACTTC. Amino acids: CASSTTQGFGSYEQYF.

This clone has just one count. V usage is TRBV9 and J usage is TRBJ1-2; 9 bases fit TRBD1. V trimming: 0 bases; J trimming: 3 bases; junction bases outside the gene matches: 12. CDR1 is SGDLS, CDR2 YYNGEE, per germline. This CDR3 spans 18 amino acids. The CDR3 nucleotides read TGTGCCAGCAGCGTAGAGAGGACCGGGACAGGGAAACACTATGGCTACACCTTC. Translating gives CASSVERTGTGKHYGYTF.

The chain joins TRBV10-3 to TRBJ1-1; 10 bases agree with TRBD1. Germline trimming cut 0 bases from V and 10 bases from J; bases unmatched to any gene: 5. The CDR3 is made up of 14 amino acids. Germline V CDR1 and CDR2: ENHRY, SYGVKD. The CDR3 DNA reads TGTGCCATCAGTGAGTCAACGGACAGGGGGTCAGCTTTCTTT. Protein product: CAISESTDRGSAFF.

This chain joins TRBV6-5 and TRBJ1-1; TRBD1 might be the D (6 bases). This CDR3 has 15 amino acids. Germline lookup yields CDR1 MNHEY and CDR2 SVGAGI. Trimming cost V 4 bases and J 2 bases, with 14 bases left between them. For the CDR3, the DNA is TGTGCCAGCAGTTCGGCAGGGGCGGGAAACACTGAAGCTTTCTTT. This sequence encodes CASSSAGAGNTEAFF.